Listed below are T cell receptor beta chains from one sample, sequenced in a study of cytomegalovirus exposure and HLA in healthy donors. Clones were sequenced by immunoSEQ multiplex PCR, and TCRdb holds only the in-frame ones, with some missing. The sample yields fewer than 90,000 clones, about 80% seen once. Sequences were obtained from PBMCs. The receptors here all came from a female donor in good health and CMV-seronegative. The CDR3 runs from the conserved cysteine through the conserved F or W. The D gene is left open where the match is weak. Rows give clone size only sometimes, using once, few, many, or a class for an expanded clone.

cdr3_nt	cdr3_aa	clone_size	j_call	v_call	d_call
TGCGCCAGCAGCCAAGACCCTAGCGGGGGGCGTATAGATACGCAGTATTTT	CASSQDPSGGRIDTQYF	once	TRBJ2-3	TRBV4-3	TRBD2
TGTGCCAGTAGTATTACAGGGAGCACAGATACGCAGTATTTT	CASSITGSTDTQYF	once	TRBJ2-3	TRBV19	-
TGCGCCAGCAGCATGACTAGCGGGTCCTACGAGCAGTACTTC	CASSMTSGSYEQYF	-	TRBJ2-7	TRBV5-1	TRBD2
TGCGCCAGCAGCCCCGGGGTGGCGGACAACACTGAAGCTTTCTTT	CASSPGVADNTEAFF	few	TRBJ1-1	TRBV4-3	-
TGTGCCAGCAGCCCAGCCTTCCTAGGCACAGATACGCAGTATTTT	CASSPAFLGTDTQYF	-	TRBJ2-3	TRBV7-6	-
TGTGCCAGCTCACCTCGGGACAAAATATACACTGAAGCTTTCTTT	CASSPRDKIYTEAFF	-	TRBJ1-1	TRBV18	-
TGTGCCAGCAGCCGACAGGGAAACACTGAAGCTTTCTTT	CASSRQGNTEAFF	-	TRBJ1-1	TRBV7-2	TRBD1
TGTGCCAGCAGTTGGGGACAGGGGCCCGGGGAGCTGTTTTTT	CASSWGQGPGELFF	-	TRBJ2-2	TRBV27	TRBD1
TGTGCCACCAGCAGAGGGGGGACTAGCGGGGAGACCCAGTACTTC	CATSRGGTSGETQYF	-	TRBJ2-5	TRBV15	TRBD2
TGTGCCAGCAGCTTGTTAGAGGGAGGAGGTCTCTGGGACAAAAACATTCAGTACTTC	CASSLLEGGGLWDKNIQYF	-	TRBJ2-4	TRBV7-9	-
TGTGCCAGCAGCTTAGACTTTAGCAATCAGCCCCAGCATTTT	CASSLDFSNQPQHF	-	TRBJ1-5	TRBV2	-
TGTGCTAGTGGTTTGGTACAACCCGGACTAGCGGGAGAAAGCACCGGGGAGCTGTTTTTT	CASGLVQPGLAGESTGELFF	-	TRBJ2-2	TRBV12-5	TRBD2
TGTGCCAGCAGCTTAGGCCCTCCGGGACAGGGCCACGAGCAGTACTTC	CASSLGPPGQGHEQYF	-	TRBJ2-7	TRBV7-2	TRBD1
TGCGCCAGCAGCAACGGACTAGCGGGAGCAGATACGCAGTATTTT	CASSNGLAGADTQYF	-	TRBJ2-3	TRBV5-1	TRBD2
TGTGCCAGCAGCTCAAACAGGGGAATGAACACTGAAGCTTTCTTT	CASSSNRGMNTEAFF	-	TRBJ1-1	TRBV7-2	TRBD1
TGTGCCAGCAGTTTTTTCCCCGGGACAGGGGTCACAGATACGCAGTATTTT	CASSFFPGTGVTDTQYF	few	TRBJ2-3	TRBV27	TRBD1
TGTGCCAGCAGCTTCGGGGAAGAGCAGTACTTC	CASSFGEEQYF	-	TRBJ2-7	TRBV7-9	-
TGTGCCAGCAGTTTACGGACTACCGCCTACGAGCAGTACTTC	CASSLRTTAYEQYF	-	TRBJ2-7	TRBV28	-
TGCGCCAGCAGCTTGGGTCGTGACTTGTATTCACCCCTCCACTTT	CASSLGRDLYSPLHF	-	TRBJ1-6	TRBV5-1	-
TGTGCCAGCAGCTTATGGAGGCAGGCCAACTCTGGAAACACCATATATTTT	CASSLWRQANSGNTIYF	-	TRBJ1-3	TRBV7-8	-
TGTGCCAGCAGTGACCCGGGACAGGGGGCAAAAGAGCAGTACTTC	CASSDPGQGAKEQYF	-	TRBJ2-7	TRBV2	TRBD1
TGTGCCAGCAGCGTTACAGGGACGAACACCGGGGAGCTGTTTTTT	CASSVTGTNTGELFF	once	TRBJ2-2	TRBV9	-
TGTGCCAGCAGTTACTTGAGTCCTCGGTATGGCTACACCTTC	CASSYLSPRYGYTF	-	TRBJ1-2	TRBV6-5	-
TGTGCCAGCAGTTTAAGACAGGATACGCAGTATTTT	CASSLRQDTQYF	-	TRBJ2-3	TRBV27	-
TGTGCCAGCAGCGTAGCTGAGAATTCACCCCTCCACTTT	CASSVAENSPLHF	-	TRBJ1-6	TRBV9	-
TGTGCCAGCACCACAGGGCAAGCTAATGAAAAACTGTTTTTT	CASTTGQANEKLFF	-	TRBJ1-4	TRBV7-2	-
TGTGCCAGTAGTATCCCCGGGAATTCACCCCTCCACTTT	CASSIPGNSPLHF	few	TRBJ1-6	TRBV19	-
TGTGCCAGCTCACCATTACCGGGACAGGGGGCAGGCGAGCAGTACTTC	CASSPLPGQGAGEQYF	-	TRBJ2-7	TRBV18	TRBD1
TGTGCCAGCAGTATTACTCGAGGGCCCCCAGATACGCAGTATTTT	CASSITRGPPDTQYF	-	TRBJ2-3	TRBV28	-
TGTGCTAGCAGCTTAGCGTCTGTCGGGGAGACCCAGTACTTC	CASSLASVGETQYF	-	TRBJ2-5	TRBV7-7	-
TGTGCCAGCAACCCAGCGGACACAGATACGCAGTATTTT	CASNPADTDTQYF	-	TRBJ2-3	TRBV2	-
TGTGCCAGTAGTGTGACTAGCGGGAGGGTAGGGGCCGTAAGAGGGGCCAACGTCCTGACTTTC	CASSVTSGRVGAVRGANVLTF	-	TRBJ2-6	TRBV19	TRBD2
TGTGCCAGCAGTGAGGAGTTAAGGAACACTGAAGCTTTCTTT	CASSEELRNTEAFF	few	TRBJ1-1	TRBV6-1	-
TGTGCCATCAGTGAGTGGGGAGTCGGAGATACGCAGTATTTT	CAISEWGVGDTQYF	-	TRBJ2-3	TRBV10-3	-
TGCGCCAGCAGCCGGACAGGGGGAAATCAGCCCCAGCATTTT	CASSRTGGNQPQHF	once	TRBJ1-5	TRBV5-1	TRBD1
TGTGCCAGCAGTAGCCCGGGACTAGCGGGAAAGGGGAATGAGCAGTTCTTC	CASSSPGLAGKGNEQFF	-	TRBJ2-1	TRBV4-2	TRBD2
TGTGCCAGCAGTATTGACCCTACAGGGGCGAATGGCTACACCTTC	CASSIDPTGANGYTF	-	TRBJ1-2	TRBV25-1	TRBD1
TGTGCCCTCAGGCGGGATACCTCCTATAATTCACCCCTCCACTTT	CALRRDTSYNSPLHF	-	TRBJ1-6	TRBV7-9	-
TGTGCCAGCAGTCCACAGGGACGCGTTGGAAACACCATATATTTT	CASSPQGRVGNTIYF	-	TRBJ1-3	TRBV27	-
TGTGCCACCAGCATACAGGGGAATAGCAATCAGCCCCAGCATTTT	CATSIQGNSNQPQHF	-	TRBJ1-5	TRBV15	TRBD1
TGTGCCAGCAGCTTAGGTCCGGTGGGCAGCACAGATACGCAGTATTTT	CASSLGPVGSTDTQYF	-	TRBJ2-3	TRBV7-2	-
TGTGCCAGCAGTTCCAGGGCCCTCGGTCATGGCTACACCTTC	CASSSRALGHGYTF	-	TRBJ1-2	TRBV2	-
TGTGCCAGCAGCTCCGGGGTTGGAGAAGATACGCAGTATTTT	CASSSGVGEDTQYF	-	TRBJ2-3	TRBV6-4	-
TGCGCCAGCAGCCAAAGAACCGGGACACGGGACGAGCAGTACTTC	CASSQRTGTRDEQYF	-	TRBJ2-7	TRBV4-1	-
TGTGCCAGCAGTTACTCTGCAGGGGCTCCGCGGGGCTACACCTTC	CASSYSAGAPRGYTF	few	TRBJ1-2	TRBV6-5	-